This entry features one T cell receptor beta chain sequence. The data derive from a study of blood T cell repertoires in COVID-19. The CDR3 extends over 16 amino acids. The V gene end was trimmed by 4 bases and the J gene end by 2 bases; junction bases not matched to a gene: 5. Germline V lookup: CDR1 SGHDN, CDR2 FVKESK. Authors' analysis steps: For nucleated cells, counts were estimated from reference gene primer amplification. The data were produced by immunoSEQ multiplex PCR, yet TCRdb's version contains in-frame clones alone and is incomplete. V and J calls and clone size come straight from that table; D and trimming were deduced from the DNA. The sample lists about 290,000 clones; about nine tenths were seen once.

The origin of this receptor is a woman aged 40 to 55 who had recovered from COVID-19. The genes are TRBV14 and TRBJ2-3; 11 positions agree with TRBD2. Sequencing was carried out using PBMCs or T cells enriched from blood (not recorded which). In DNA form, the CDR3 reads TGTGCCAGCAGCCTACGACTAGCGGGGAACACAGATACGCAGTATTTT. Translated, it gives CASSLRLAGNTDTQYF.